This T cell receptor beta chain was recovered during a study of CD8 T cell repertoires and HIV-1 epitope variants. Turning to the study itself: IL-2, IL-7 and IL-15 were added on days 3 and 7 of roughly 11-day cultures. The baseline condition was 1M T cells left uncultured.

The data were produced by immunoSEQ multiplex PCR, yet TCRdb's version contains in-frame clones alone and is incomplete. The sample shows some 5,600 clones, less than 70% of them seen only once. On this clone: The antigen remains unidentified.

Germline V gene sequence: CDR1 MDHEN, CDR2 SYDVKM. V was trimmed by 2 bases and J by 0 bases, leaving 14 bases between them. There are 17 residues in the CDR3. The rearrangement links TRBV28 to TRBJ1-5; D is perhaps TRBD1 (5 bases). Sequenced material: cultured CD8+ T cells derived from PBMCs. This clonotype originated in a male donor with HIV. CDR3 nucleotide sequence: TGTGCCAGCAGTTTACTTGAGGGACCATATAGCAATCAGCCCCAGCATTTT. Its protein product is CASSLLEGPYSNQPQHF. The whole variable domain, remainder taken from reference TRBV28 and TRBJ1-5, is DVKVTQSSRYLVKRTGEKVFLECVQDMDHENMFWYRQDPGLGLRLIYFSYDVKMKEKGDIPEGYSVSREKKERFSLILESASTNQTSMYLCASSLLEGPYSNQPQHFGDGTRLSIL.